This T cell receptor beta chain was captured by sequencing in a study of cytomegalovirus exposure and HLA in healthy donors. Study-wide findings and caveats: Trimming of TCR beta V- and J-genes showed a link, identified in a later analysis, to a missense DCLRE1C variant.

The PCR was carried out with 60 Vbeta primers and 13 Jbeta primers. Sequencing used immunoSEQ multiplex PCR; TCRdb keeps in-frame clones, though not all of them. Of tens of thousands of clones in the sample, roughly 77% were seen once. V lost 3 bases and J lost 7, with 10 bases in between. Germline CDR1 and CDR2: SGHTA and FQGNSA. The CDR3 runs to 13 residues. Comments on this clone: Its target is not known.

Material: PBMCs. The receptor was isolated from a human donor in good health. The J gene is TRBJ2-1, the V gene TRBV7-2; no reliable D call. CDR3 residues: CASSLPQANEQFF. The CDR3 nucleotides are TGTGCCAGCAGCTTGCCCCAGGCGAATGAGCAGTTCTTC.